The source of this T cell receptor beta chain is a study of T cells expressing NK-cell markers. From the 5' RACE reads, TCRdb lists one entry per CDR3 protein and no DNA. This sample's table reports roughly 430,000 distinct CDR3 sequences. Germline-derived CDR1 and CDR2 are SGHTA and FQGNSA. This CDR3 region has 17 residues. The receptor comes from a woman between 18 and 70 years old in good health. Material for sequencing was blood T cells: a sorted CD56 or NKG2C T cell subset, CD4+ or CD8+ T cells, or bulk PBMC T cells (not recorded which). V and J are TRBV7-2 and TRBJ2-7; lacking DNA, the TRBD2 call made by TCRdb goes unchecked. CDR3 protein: CASSLVGTSGRAYEQYF.